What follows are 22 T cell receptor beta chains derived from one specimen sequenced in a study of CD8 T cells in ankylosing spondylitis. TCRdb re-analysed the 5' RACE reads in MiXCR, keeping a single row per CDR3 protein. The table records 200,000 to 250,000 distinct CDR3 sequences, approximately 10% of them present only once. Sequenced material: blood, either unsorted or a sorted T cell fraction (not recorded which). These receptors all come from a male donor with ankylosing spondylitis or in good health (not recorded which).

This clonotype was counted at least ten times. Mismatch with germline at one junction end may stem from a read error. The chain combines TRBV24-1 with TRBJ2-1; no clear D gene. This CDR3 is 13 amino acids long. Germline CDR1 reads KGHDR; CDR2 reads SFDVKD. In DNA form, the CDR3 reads TGTGCCACCAGGGATTACTCCTACAATGAGCAGTTCTTC. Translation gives CATRDYSYNEQFF.

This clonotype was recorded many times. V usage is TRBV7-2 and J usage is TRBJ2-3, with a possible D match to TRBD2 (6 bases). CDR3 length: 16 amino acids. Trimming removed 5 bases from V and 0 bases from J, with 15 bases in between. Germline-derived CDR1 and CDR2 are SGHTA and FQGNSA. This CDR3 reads CASSTTGTSSTDTQYF. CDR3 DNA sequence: TGTGCCAGCAGCACCACCGGGACTTCTAGCACAGATACGCAGTATTTT. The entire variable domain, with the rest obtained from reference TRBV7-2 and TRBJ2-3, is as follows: GAGVSQSPSNKVTEKGKDVELRCDPISGHTALYWYRQSLGQGLEFLIYFQGNSAPDKSGLPSDRFSAERTGGSVSTLTIQRTQQEDSAVYLCASSTTGTSSTDTQYFGPGTRLTVL.

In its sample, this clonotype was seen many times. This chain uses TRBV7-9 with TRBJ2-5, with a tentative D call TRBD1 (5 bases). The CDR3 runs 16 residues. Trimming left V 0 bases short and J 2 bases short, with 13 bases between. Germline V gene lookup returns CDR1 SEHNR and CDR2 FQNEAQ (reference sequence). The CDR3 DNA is TGTGCCAGCAGCTTAGCGCTTAAGACAGCTCAAGAGACCCAGTACTTC. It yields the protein CASSLALKTAQETQYF.

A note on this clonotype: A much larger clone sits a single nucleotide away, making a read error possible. Written as DNA, the CDR3 is TGCAGTCCTGGACAGGGGACCACTGAAGCTTTCTTT. Protein sequence: CSPGQGTTEAFF. The rearrangement joins TRBV20-1 to TRBJ1-1; 9 positions match TRBD1. V shed 8 bases and J 4 bases; nucleotides not matched to a gene: 5. This CDR3 region has 12 residues. The germline V gene has CDR1 DFQATT and CDR2 SNEGSKA (reference sequence).

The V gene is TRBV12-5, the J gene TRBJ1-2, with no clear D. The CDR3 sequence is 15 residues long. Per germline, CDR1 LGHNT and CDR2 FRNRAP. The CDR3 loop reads CATSQHDPRIYGYTF. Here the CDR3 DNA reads TGTGCCACCAGCCAACACGACCCTCGAATCTATGGCTACACCTTC.

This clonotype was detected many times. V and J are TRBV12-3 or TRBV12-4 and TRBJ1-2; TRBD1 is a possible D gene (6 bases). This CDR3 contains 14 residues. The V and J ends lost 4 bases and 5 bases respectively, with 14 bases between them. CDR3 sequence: CASSSTGGAYGYTF. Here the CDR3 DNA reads TGTGCCAGCAGTTCAACGGGGGGCGCATATGGCTACACCTTC.

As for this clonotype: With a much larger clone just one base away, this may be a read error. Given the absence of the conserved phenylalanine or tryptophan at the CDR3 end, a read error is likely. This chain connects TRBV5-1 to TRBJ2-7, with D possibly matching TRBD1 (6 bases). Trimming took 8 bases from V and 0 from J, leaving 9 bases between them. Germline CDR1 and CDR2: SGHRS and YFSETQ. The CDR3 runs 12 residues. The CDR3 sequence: CARGQSSYEQYL. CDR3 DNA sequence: TGCGCCAGGGGACAAAGCTCCTACGAGCAGTACCTC.

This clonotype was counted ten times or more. CDR3 sequence (DNA): TGTGCCAGCAGGCCTAGGACGGATTCACCCCTCCACTTT. Amino acid sequence: CASRPRTDSPLHF. The rearrangement uses TRBV2 and TRBJ1-6; no reliable D call. The CDR3 extends over 13 amino acids. The ends were cut back, 6 bases at V and 8 bases at J, with 11 bases in the middle. Germline-derived CDR1 and CDR2 are SNHLY and FYNNEI.

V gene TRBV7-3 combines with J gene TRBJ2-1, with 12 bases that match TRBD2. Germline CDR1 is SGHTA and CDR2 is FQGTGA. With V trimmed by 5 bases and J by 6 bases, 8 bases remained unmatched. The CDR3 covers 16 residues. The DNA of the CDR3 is TGTGCCAGCAGCCTAGGAGGGGGACTAGCGGGCAATGAGCAGTTCTTC. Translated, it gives CASSLGGGLAGNEQFF. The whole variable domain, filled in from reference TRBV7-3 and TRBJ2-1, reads GAGVSQTPSNKVTEKGKYVELRCDPISGHTALYWYRQSLGQGPEFLIYFQGTGAADDSGLPNDRFFAVRPEGSVSTLKIQRTERGDSAVYLCASSLGGGLAGNEQFFGPGTRLTVL.

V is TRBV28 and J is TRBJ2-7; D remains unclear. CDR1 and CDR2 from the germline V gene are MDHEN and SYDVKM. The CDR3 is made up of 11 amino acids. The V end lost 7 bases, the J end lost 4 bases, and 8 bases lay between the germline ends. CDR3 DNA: TGTGCCAGCACATGGCGGTACGAGCAGTACTTC. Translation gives CASTWRYEQYF.

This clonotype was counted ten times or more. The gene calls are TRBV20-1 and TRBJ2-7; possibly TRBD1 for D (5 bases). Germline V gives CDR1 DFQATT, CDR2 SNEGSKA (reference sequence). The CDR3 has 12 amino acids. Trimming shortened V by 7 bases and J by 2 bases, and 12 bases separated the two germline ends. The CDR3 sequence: CSGAGMTYEQYF. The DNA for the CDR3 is TGCAGTGGGGCAGGGATGACCTACGAGCAGTACTTC.

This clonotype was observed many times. The CDR3 DNA reads TGTGCCAGCAGTTTAGGGGGGACCGGAATTGAAAAACTGTTTTTT. Encoded protein: CASSLGGTGIEKLFF. The J gene is TRBJ1-4, the V gene TRBV12-3 or TRBV12-4; perhaps TRBD1 as D (5 bases). The CDR3 contains 15 residues. Trimming shortened V by 1 base and J by 7 bases, and 13 bases separated the two germline ends.

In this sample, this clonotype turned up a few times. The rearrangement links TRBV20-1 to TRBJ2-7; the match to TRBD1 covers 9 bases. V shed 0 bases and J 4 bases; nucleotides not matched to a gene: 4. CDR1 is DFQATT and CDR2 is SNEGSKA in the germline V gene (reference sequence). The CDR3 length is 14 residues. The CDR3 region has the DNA TGCAGTGCTAGAGACCCGGGACAGGGATACGAGCAGTACTTC. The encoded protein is CSARDPGQGYEQYF.

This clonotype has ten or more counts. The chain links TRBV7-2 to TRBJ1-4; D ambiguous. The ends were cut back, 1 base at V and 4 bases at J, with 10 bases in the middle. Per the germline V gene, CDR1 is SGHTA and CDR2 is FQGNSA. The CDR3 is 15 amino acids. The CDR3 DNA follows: TGTGCCAGCAGCTTAGATGGGCAGCTTAATGAAAAACTGTTTTTT. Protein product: CASSLDGQLNEKLFF.

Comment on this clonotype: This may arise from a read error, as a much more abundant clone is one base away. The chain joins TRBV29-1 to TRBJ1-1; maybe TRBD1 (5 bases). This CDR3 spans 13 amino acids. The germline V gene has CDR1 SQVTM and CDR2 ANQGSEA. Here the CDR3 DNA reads TGCAGCGGGTCCGGGACGTTGAACACTGAAGCTCTCTTT. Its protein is CSGSGTLNTEALF.

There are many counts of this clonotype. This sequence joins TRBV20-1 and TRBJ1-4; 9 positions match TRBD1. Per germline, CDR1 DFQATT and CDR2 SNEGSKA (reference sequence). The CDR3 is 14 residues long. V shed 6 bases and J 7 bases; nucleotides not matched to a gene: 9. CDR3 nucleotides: TGCAGTGCCGCATGGAGACAGGGGGGTGAAAAACTGTTTTTT. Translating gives CSAAWRQGGEKLFF.

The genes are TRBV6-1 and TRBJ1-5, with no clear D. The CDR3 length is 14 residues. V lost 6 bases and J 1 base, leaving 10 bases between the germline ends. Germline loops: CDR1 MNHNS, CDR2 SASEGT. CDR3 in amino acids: CASSLRGSNQPQHF. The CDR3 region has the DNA TGTGCCAGCAGCCTAAGAGGGAGCAATCAGCCCCAGCATTTT.

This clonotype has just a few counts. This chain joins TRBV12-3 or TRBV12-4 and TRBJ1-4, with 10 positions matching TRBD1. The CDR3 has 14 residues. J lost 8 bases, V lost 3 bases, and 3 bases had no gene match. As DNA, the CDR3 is TGTGCCAGCAGTTTCCGACAGGGGGCAGAAAAACTGTTTTTT. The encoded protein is CASSFRQGAEKLFF.

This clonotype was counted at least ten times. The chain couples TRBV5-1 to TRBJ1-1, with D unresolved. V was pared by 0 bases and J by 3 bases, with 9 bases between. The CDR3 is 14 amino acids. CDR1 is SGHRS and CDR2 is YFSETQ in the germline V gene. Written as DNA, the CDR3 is TGCGCCAGCAGCTTGGGAGGTCAGGACACTGAAGCTTTCTTT. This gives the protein CASSLGGQDTEAFF.

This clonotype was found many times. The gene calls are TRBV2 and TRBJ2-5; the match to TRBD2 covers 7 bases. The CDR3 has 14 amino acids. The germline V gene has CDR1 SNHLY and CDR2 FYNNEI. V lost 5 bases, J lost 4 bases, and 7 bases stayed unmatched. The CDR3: CASSTYGGVETQYF. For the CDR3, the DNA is TGTGCCAGCAGTACATATGGGGGGGTAGAGACCCAGTACTTC.

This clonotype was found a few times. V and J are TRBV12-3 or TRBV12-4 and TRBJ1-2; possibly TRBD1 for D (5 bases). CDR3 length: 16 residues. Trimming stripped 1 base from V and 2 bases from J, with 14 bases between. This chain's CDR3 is CASSLGGTLVNYGYTF. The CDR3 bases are TGTGCCAGCAGTTTAGGGGGGACGTTGGTGAACTATGGCTACACCTTC.

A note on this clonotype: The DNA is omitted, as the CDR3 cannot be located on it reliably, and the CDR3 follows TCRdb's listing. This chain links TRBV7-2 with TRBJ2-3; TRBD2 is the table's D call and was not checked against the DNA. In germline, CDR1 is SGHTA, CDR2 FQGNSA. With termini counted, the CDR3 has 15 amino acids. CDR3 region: CASSILASGWDTQYF.